The 32 T cell receptor beta chains below were found in one sample sequenced in a study of T cell changes during pregnancy in multiple sclerosis. Sequencing was performed with immunoSEQ multiplex PCR; in TCRdb, only in-frame clones are kept and a portion is missing. This table has around 40,000 clones, approximately 91% appearing once. The sample was CD4+ T cells from peripheral blood mononuclear cells, taken in the second trimester of pregnancy. Source of these receptors: a female donor with multiple sclerosis, enrolled in a pregnancy study.

The V call is TRBV27, the J call TRBJ2-4; D might be TRBD2 (6 bases). Germline CDR1 reads MNHEY; CDR2 reads SMNVEV (reference sequence). Trimming left V 5 bases short and J 2 bases short, with 22 bases between. This CDR3 has 18 amino acids. CDR3 loop: CASSPLNYAGSTKNIQYF. The CDR3 DNA reads as TGTGCCAGCAGTCCCCTCAATTATGCGGGGAGTACCAAAAACATTCAGTACTTC.

This clone came up once. This sequence joins TRBV5-1 and TRBJ2-3; tentative D call: TRBD1 (5 bases). The germline gives CDR1 SGHRS, CDR2 YFSETQ. This CDR3 has 14 residues. V was cut by 2 bases and J by 5 bases, with 12 bases left in between. The CDR3 sequence: CASSFEQGGDTQYF. The CDR3 DNA follows: TGCGCCAGCAGCTTCGAGCAGGGTGGAGATACGCAGTATTTT.

The V call is TRBV19, the J call TRBJ2-2, with D possibly being TRBD2 (5 bases). Germline CDR1 reads LNHDA; CDR2 reads SQIVND (reference sequence). The CDR3 runs 14 residues. Trimming left V 7 bases short and J 5 bases short, with 14 bases between. CDR3 loop: CASIPEAWTGELFF. CDR3 in DNA: TGTGCCAGTATCCCGGAGGCCTGGACCGGGGAGCTGTTTTTT.

This chain links TRBV7-2 with TRBJ1-2; TRBD1 is a possible D gene (5 bases). The length of the CDR3 is 11 residues. V shed 2 bases and J shed 8 bases, with 6 bases lying between them. The germline CDR1 and CDR2 sequences are SGHTA and FQGNSA. CDR3 in DNA: TGTGCCAGCAGCTTACGGGGGGGCTACACCTTC. It encodes CASSLRGGYTF.

This clone was counted only a few times. V gene TRBV5-5 combines with J gene TRBJ2-7, with D unresolved. This CDR3 contains 14 residues. Germline V gene sequence: CDR1 SGHKS, CDR2 YYEKEE (reference sequence). V was shortened by 1 base and J by 3 bases, with 11 bases between the two germline ends. The CDR3 sequence: CASSLLFGDYEQYF. In nucleotides, the CDR3 is TGTGCCAGCAGCTTGTTATTCGGTGACTACGAGCAGTACTTC. The full variable domain, rest sourced from reference TRBV5-5 and TRBJ2-7, is DAGVTQSPTHLIKTRGQQVTLRCSPISGHKSVSWYQQVLGQGPQFIFQYYEKEERGRGNFPDRFSARQFPNYSSELNVNALLLGDSALYLCASSLLFGDYEQYFGPGTRLTVT.

This clone came up a few times. J is TRBJ2-2 and V is TRBV5-4, with a tentative D call TRBD1 (6 bases). CDR3 length: 14 residues. The germline V gene has CDR1 SGHNT and CDR2 YYREEE (reference sequence). V was clipped by 4 bases and J by 4 bases, with 11 bases between them. CDR3 in DNA: TGTGCCAGCAGCATTGACAGGTTCACCGGGGAGCTGTTTTTT. It specifies CASSIDRFTGELFF.

This rearrangement joins TRBV4-2 to TRBJ2-3, with a tentative D call TRBD1 (7 bases). This CDR3 is built from 14 residues. V was pared by 4 bases and J by 2 bases, with 10 bases between. Looked up from germline, CDR1 is LGHNA and CDR2 is YNFKEQ. The CDR3: CASSRRGPTDTQYF. The CDR3, as DNA: TGTGCCAGCAGCCGGAGGGGGCCCACAGATACGCAGTATTTT.

The CDR3 sequence: CASSSGSDTQYF. The CDR3 coding sequence is TGTGCCAGCTCCAGCGGGAGCGATACGCAGTATTTT. The rearrangement joins TRBV6-1 to TRBJ2-3; 8 bases are shared with TRBD2. V was clipped by 8 bases and J by 6 bases; unmatched bases: 4. CDR3 size: 12 residues. The germline V gene has CDR1 MNHNS and CDR2 SASEGT.

V is TRBV27 and J is TRBJ1-5; possible D gene TRBD1, 5 bases. The CDR3 consists of 16 residues. Trimming stripped 6 bases from V and 4 bases from J, with 19 bases between. Germline V gene sequence: CDR1 MNHEY, CDR2 SMNVEV (reference sequence). The CDR3 reads CASRPLRGPKNQPQHF. For the CDR3, the DNA is TGTGCCAGCAGGCCCCTGCGGGGCCCTAAGAATCAGCCCCAGCATTTT.

The chain is built from TRBV2 and TRBJ1-5; D perhaps matches TRBD1 (5 bases). Germline assignment: CDR1 SNHLY and CDR2 FYNNEI. The CDR3 sequence is 16 residues long. V was trimmed by 1 base and J by 0 bases, leaving 10 bases between them. CDR3 nucleotide sequence: TGTGCCAGCAGTGAAGGGACAACCTATAGCAATCAGCCCCAGCATTTT. As protein: CASSEGTTYSNQPQHF.

This chain joins TRBV7-9 and TRBJ1-2, with D maybe TRBD1 (5 bases). The CDR3 spans 13 residues. V lost 1 base, J lost 8 bases, and 11 bases lay in between. The germline gives CDR1 SEHNR, CDR2 FQNEAQ (reference sequence). The CDR3 DNA reads TGTGCCAGCAGCTTAGGGGACTATGGGGGCTACACCTTC. Its translation is CASSLGDYGGYTF.

This chain links TRBV30 with TRBJ1-4; 8 bases map to TRBD1. The CDR3 spans 16 residues. V dropped 3 bases and J dropped 0; count of bases not matched to a gene: 6. Per germline, CDR1 GTSNPN and CDR2 SVGIG (reference sequence). CDR3 DNA sequence: TGTGCCTGGAGCGACAGGGGAGGTGCAACTAATGAAAAACTGTTTTTT. Translation gives CAWSDRGGATNEKLFF.

The rearrangement joins TRBV6-5 to TRBJ2-4; D might be TRBD1 (6 bases). The CDR3 has 16 amino acids. Germline V lookup: CDR1 MNHEY, CDR2 SVGAGI. V was cut by 2 bases and J by 6 bases, with 17 bases left in between. In nucleotides, the CDR3 is TGTGCCAGCAGTTACCTATCAGGGGATGGTAGAAACATTCAGTACTTC. It yields the protein CASSYLSGDGRNIQYF.

In this sample, this clone turned up a few times. The chain has TRBV10-1 and TRBJ2-3; 9 bases fit TRBD1. The CDR3 is made up of 15 amino acids. CDR1 and CDR2 (germline): WNHNN, SYGVQD (reference sequence). J lost 5 bases, V lost 6 bases, and 9 bases had no gene match. The CDR3 DNA reads as TGCGCCAGCAGCGCTGACCGGGACAGGGAAGATACGCAGTATTTT. Translated: CASSADRDREDTQYF.

J is TRBJ1-1 and V is TRBV9; TRBD1 matches 8 bases. The V segment lost 4 bases and the J segment 1 base; nucleotides outside the gene matches: 3. Germline CDR1 and CDR2: SGDLS and YYNGEE. This CDR3 contains 14 residues. The CDR3 protein is CASSSGQENTEAFF. The CDR3 DNA follows: TGTGCCAGCAGCTCGGGACAGGAGAACACTGAAGCTTTCTTT.

The rearrangement joins TRBV5-1 to TRBJ2-5; 13 bases align to TRBD2. The ends lost 1 base at V and 1 base at J; junction bases unmatched: 10. This CDR3 is 19 amino acids long. Germline V gives CDR1 SGHRS, CDR2 YFSETQ. This CDR3 is CASSLPSTSGGNSQETQYF. The CDR3 DNA sequence: TGCGCCAGCAGCTTGCCGTCGACTAGCGGGGGGAATTCCCAAGAGACCCAGTACTTC.

V is TRBV5-1 and J is TRBJ2-3; 10 positions agree with TRBD1. The CDR3 is made up of 15 amino acids. V was clipped by 6 bases and J by 7 bases; unmatched bases: 11. In germline, CDR1 is SGHRS, CDR2 YFSETQ. The CDR3 DNA reads TGCGCCAGCAATTCCGGGACAGGGGCATTGAATACGCAGTATTTT. Its protein is CASNSGTGALNTQYF.

The chain carries TRBV7-9 and TRBJ1-5; D perhaps matches TRBD1 (5 bases). Trimming took off 6 bases at V and 0 bases at J, with 24 bases between the two ends. The CDR3 is 19 residues long. The V gene's germline CDR1 is SEHNR and CDR2 FQNEAQ (reference sequence). CDR3 sequence (DNA): TGTGCCAGCAGTCCCTCGACGGGACTGTTCGGATATAGCAATCAGCCCCAGCATTTT. Protein: CASSPSTGLFGYSNQPQHF.

For this clone: This CDR3 is also generated by other DNA sequences in the sample. The chain employs TRBV6-5 and TRBJ2-3, with D possibly being TRBD2 (6 bases). V shed 2 bases and J shed 1 base, with 10 bases lying between them. The CDR3 has 15 amino acids. Germline CDR1 is MNHEY and CDR2 is SVGAGI. The CDR3 nucleotides read TGTGCCAGCAGTTACGACGGGACTGGCACAGATACGCAGTATTTT. The encoded protein is CASSYDGTGTDTQYF.

The chain employs TRBV2 and TRBJ1-5; TRBD1 matches 10 bases. J was trimmed by 2 bases and V by 5 bases; bases with no gene match: 3. The CDR3 totals 15 residues. Germline CDR1 is SNHLY and CDR2 is FYNNEI. The DNA of the CDR3 is TGTGCCAGCAGTACCGGGACAGGGGGCAATCAGCCCCAGCATTTT. It encodes CASSTGTGGNQPQHF.

This clone was seen only once. This sequence joins TRBV4-1 and TRBJ1-2, with D unresolved. Trimming shortened V by 4 bases and J by 3 bases, and 9 bases separated the two germline ends. The V gene's germline CDR1 is MGHRA and CDR2 YSYEKL. CDR3 length equals 13 residues. The CDR3 coding sequence is TGCGCCAGCAGCCCGGAGAGCTACTATGGCTACACCTTC. Encoded protein: CASSPESYYGYTF.

This clone was detected only once. The chain couples TRBV25-1 to TRBJ2-3, with D possibly being TRBD1 (5 bases). The CDR3 is made up of 14 amino acids. The germline V gene encodes CDR1 MGHDK and CDR2 SYGVNS. The ends were cut back, 7 bases at V and 9 bases at J, with 20 bases in the middle. Written as DNA, the CDR3 is TGTGCCAGCACCGACCTGTCGTGGGCAGGGACGCAGTATTTT. Protein product: CASTDLSWAGTQYF.

The genes are TRBV19 and TRBJ1-2; 10 bases agree with TRBD1. Germline loops: CDR1 LNHDA, CDR2 SQIVND (reference sequence). The J segment lost 2 bases and the V segment lost 6 bases, leaving 9 bases of the junction unmatched. This CDR3 has 16 amino acids. Here the CDR3 DNA reads TGTGCCAGTAGACGGGACAGGGGCGGTCTAAACTATGGCTACACCTTC. Its protein product is CASRRDRGGLNYGYTF.

The CDR3 DNA reads TGCGCCAGCAGCTTGGAAGGGACAGGGCGGGGGCGTTCACCCCTCCACTTT. It translates to CASSLEGTGRGRSPLHF. The V call is TRBV5-1, the J call TRBJ1-6, with 9 bases that match TRBD1. J gave up 9 bases and V 0 bases, and 10 bases lay outside the gene matches. Germline V gene lookup returns CDR1 SGHRS and CDR2 YFSETQ. This CDR3 is 17 amino acids long.

The CDR3 region has the DNA TGCGCCAGCAGCTTGGACGGGATTGGCACTGAAGCTTTCTTT. Translated: CASSLDGIGTEAFF. The genes are TRBV5-1 and TRBJ1-1; D ambiguous. This CDR3 region has 14 residues. Germline values: CDR1 SGHRS, CDR2 YFSETQ. Deletions cut 0 bases from V and 4 bases from J, with 10 bases between. The variable domain in full, with the rest retrieved from reference TRBV5-1 and TRBJ1-1, is KAGVTQTPRYLIKTRGQQVTLSCSPISGHRSVSWYQQTPGQGLQFLFEYFSETQRNKGNFPGRFSGRQFSNSRSEMNVSTLELGDSALYLCASSLDGIGTEAFFGQGTRLTVV.

This clone was seen only once. The chain is built from TRBV18 and TRBJ2-7, with TRBD1 identical over 7 bases. The V gene end was trimmed by 6 bases and the J gene end by 2 bases; junction bases not matched to a gene: 4. Germline loops: CDR1 KGHSH, CDR2 LQKENI. CDR3 length: 13 amino acids. The CDR3 DNA is TGTGCCAGCTCGGAAGGGGGCCCCTACGAGCAGTACTTC. It yields the protein CASSEGGPYEQYF.

This chain links TRBV4-2 with TRBJ2-2; 12 bases line up with TRBD1. J was trimmed by 6 bases and V by 4 bases; bases with no gene match: 9. Germline lookup yields CDR1 LGHNA and CDR2 YNFKEQ. This CDR3 has 17 amino acids. This CDR3 reads CASSRETGTGGPGELFF. The CDR3, as DNA: TGTGCCAGCAGCCGAGAGACCGGGACAGGGGGCCCCGGGGAGCTGTTTTTT.

V is TRBV6-5 and J is TRBJ1-5; 10 nucleotides agree with TRBD1. Germline V lookup: CDR1 MNHEY, CDR2 SVGAGI. The length of the CDR3 is 14 residues. The J segment lost 4 bases and the V segment lost 5 bases, leaving 2 bases of the junction unmatched. The CDR3, as DNA: TGTGCCAGCAGTAGGACAGGGGGGAATCAGCCCCAGCATTTT. Residues: CASSRTGGNQPQHF.

This clone was counted once. J is TRBJ2-1 and V is TRBV7-2; TRBD2 aligns across 10 bases. Unmatched junction bases numbered 4, after V lost 5 bases and J lost 0 bases. The CDR3 loop spans 16 amino acids. The germline V gene has CDR1 SGHTA and CDR2 FQGNSA. CDR3 nucleotides: TGTGCCAGCAGCGACTCTAGCGGGAGCTCCTACAATGAGCAGTTCTTC. Translating gives CASSDSSGSSYNEQFF. Using reference TRBV7-2 and TRBJ2-1 for the parts outside the CDR3, the full variable domain is GAGVSQSPSNKVTEKGKDVELRCDPISGHTALYWYRQSLGQGLEFLIYFQGNSAPDKSGLPSDRFSAERTGGSVSTLTIQRTQQEDSAVYLCASSDSSGSSYNEQFFGPGTRLTVL.

The rearrangement uses TRBV11-3 and TRBJ2-2; TRBD1 might be the D (6 bases). Per germline, CDR1 SGHNT and CDR2 YENEEA. Trimming left V 1 base short and J 13 bases short, with 13 bases between. The CDR3 sequence is 13 residues long. The CDR3 DNA is TGTGCCAGCAGCTTAGTCGATGGGGGCCCGCTGTTTTTT. Residues: CASSLVDGGPLFF.

This chain connects TRBV29-1 to TRBJ2-1; the match to TRBD2 covers 9 bases. The V gene's germline CDR1 is SQVTM and CDR2 ANQGSEA. There are 14 residues in the CDR3. The trim removed 8 bases at V and 8 bases at J, leaving 13 bases unmatched. The CDR3 region is CSPGVAGGHDEQFF. CDR3 DNA sequence: TGCAGCCCCGGTGTGGCGGGGGGGCACGATGAGCAGTTCTTC.

The table lists this clone with a count of one. The CDR3 bases are TGCGCCAGCAGCTTGGGGAGGGTACAAGAGACCCAGTACTTC. Its protein is CASSLGRVQETQYF. V and J are TRBV5-1 and TRBJ2-5, with a weak D call TRBD2 (6 bases). The CDR3 covers 14 residues. Germline assignment: CDR1 SGHRS and CDR2 YFSETQ. V gave up 0 bases and J gave up 2 bases, with 8 bases separating them.